This T cell receptor beta chain was recovered during a study of human T cells and chemical hapten exposure. Across the whole study: Predominantly women, the patients had alopecia areata, totalis or universalis. Findings of the study overall: The study found that DPC sensitization did not change TCRs above 1 in 1000 frequency. PT1 expanded TCR counts correlated positively with patch test score. Compared with pre-sensitization or healthy control sets, expanded TCRs clustered more.

Stated time point: patch test 1, 2 weeks after DPC sensitization. Treatment defined: therapeutic diphenylcyclopropenone sensitization with weekly scalp DPC. CDR1 and CDR2 from the germline V gene are SGHRS and YFSETQ. This CDR3 spans 14 amino acids. V was pared by 4 bases and J by 5 bases, with 8 bases of the junction left unmatched. TCRdb re-analysed the RACE reads in MiXCR, keeping a single row per CDR3 protein. The sample has around 300,000 distinct CDR3 sequences; about 7% are singletons. This clonotype was detected a few times. Its specificity is not known. The chain couples TRBV5-1 to TRBJ2-7, with TRBD1 identical over 8 bases. The source is a woman under 30 with alopecia areata. Some clones in this sample may be carry-over from other donors' samples. The source material was whole blood, sampled in connection with sensitization to the hapten diphenylcyclopropenone (DPC). The CDR3 loop is CASSMGQVEHEQYF. CDR3 nucleotides: TGCGCCAGCAGCATGGGACAGGTTGAGCACGAGCAGTACTTC.